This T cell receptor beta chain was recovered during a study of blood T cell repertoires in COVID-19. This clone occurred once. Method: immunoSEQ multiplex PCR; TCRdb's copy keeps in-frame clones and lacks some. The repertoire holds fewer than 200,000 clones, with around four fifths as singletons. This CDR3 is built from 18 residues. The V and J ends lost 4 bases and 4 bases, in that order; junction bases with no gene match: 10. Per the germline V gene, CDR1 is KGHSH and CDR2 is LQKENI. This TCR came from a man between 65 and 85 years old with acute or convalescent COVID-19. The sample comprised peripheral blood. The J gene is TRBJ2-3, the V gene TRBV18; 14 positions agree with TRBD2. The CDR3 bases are TGTGCCAGCTCACGACAGGGAGGGACTAGCGGGAGAGCAGATACGCAGTATTTT. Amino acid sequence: CASSRQGGTSGRADTQYF.